The clone carrying this TCR beta chain qualifies as medium-sized. Each CDR3 protein is one row after TCRdb ran MiXCR on the PCR reads. Of roughly 23,000 distinct CDR3 sequences in the sample, under 35% were seen once. The data derive from a study of tumor-infiltrating lymphocytes in oesophageal squamous cell carcinoma. The CDR3 has 14 amino acids. Germline V gene lookup returns CDR1 SGHVS and CDR2 FQNEAQ. V trimming: 5 bases; J trimming: 4 bases; junction bases outside the gene matches: 8. The TCR was taken from a female donor with esophageal squamous cell carcinoma. Sequencing was performed on esophageal tumor tissue. V gene TRBV7-8 combines with J gene TRBJ2-7; 7 nucleotides align to TRBD1. The CDR3 region is CASSPPGQIYEQYF. As DNA, the CDR3 is TGTGCCAGCAGCCCACCGGGACAGATTTACGAGCAGTACTTC.